These 15 T cell receptor beta chains originate from one sample sequenced in a study of post-analysis software for immune sequencing data. Study results and caveats: Roughly 5 TRBV segments, TRBV5-6, TRBV5-1 and TRBV20-1 among them, were found more frequent in patients than controls.

TCR beta cDNA libraries had unique molecular identifiers. TCRdb re-called the PCR reads through MiXCR, storing one row per CDR3 protein. The sample includes hundreds of thousands of distinct CDR3 sequences, around 27% seen only once; the top ten take around 0.55%. Which antigens these TCRs recognize remains unknown. Sequencing was done on a sample of blood. These TCRs come from a girl between 5 and 17 years old with multiple sclerosis.

This clonotype was observed at least ten times. The rearrangement links TRBV20-1 to TRBJ2-6; 9 nucleotides agree with TRBD1. The CDR3 consists of 14 residues. In germline, CDR1 is DFQATT, CDR2 SNEGSKA (reference sequence). The DNA of the CDR3 is TGCAGGGCCGGGACAGGGTCTGGGGCCAACGTCCTGACTTTC. As protein: CRAGTGSGANVLTF.

This rearrangement joins TRBV20-1 to TRBJ2-7; D might be TRBD1 or TRBD2, each matching 5 bases. Germline V gives CDR1 DFQATT, CDR2 SNEGSKA (reference sequence). V was clipped by 5 bases and J by 0 bases, with 17 bases between them. This CDR3 is built from 15 residues. The DNA for the CDR3 is TGCAGTGCTCGGGGCCCGAACAGCGGCTCCTACGAGCAGTACTTC. Its translation: CSARGPNSGSYEQYF.

This clonotype was seen a single time. This may stem from a read error, because a much larger clone lies one nucleotide away. The chain couples TRBV4-1 to TRBJ2-1; D uncertain. There are 16 residues in the CDR3. Germline V gene data show CDR1 as MGHRA and CDR2 as YSYEKL. Deletions cut 3 bases from V and 2 bases from J, with 14 bases between. CDR3 sequence: CASSQLNMVPYNEQFF. CDR3 sequence (DNA): TGCGCCAGCAGCCAGCTCAACATGGTCCCCTACAATGAGCAGTTCTTC.

The rearrangement links TRBV10-2 to TRBJ2-7; D remains ambiguous. The V and J ends lost 8 bases and 6 bases respectively, with 11 bases between them. The CDR3 sequence is 11 residues long. Germline V gene lookup returns CDR1 WSHSY and CDR2 SAAADI. Here the CDR3 reads CASAPSGEQYF. The CDR3 region has the DNA TGCGCCAGCGCTCCCTCGGGCGAGCAGTACTTC.

This clonotype was picked up a small number of times. The junction does not match germline at one end; this may be a read error. V gene TRBV4-1 combines with J gene TRBJ1-6, with 9 bases that match TRBD1. The CDR3 runs 17 residues. Germline-derived CDR1 and CDR2 are MGHRA and YSYEKL. The CDR3 DNA follows: TGCGCCAGCAGCCCACAACTTTCCGGGACAGGGTATTCGCCCCTCCACTTT. It specifies CASSPQLSGTGYSPLHF.

This clonotype was counted a few times. This chain uses TRBV27 with TRBJ1-1; D might be TRBD1 (6 bases). The CDR3 covers 13 residues. V shed 4 bases and J shed 8 bases, with 14 bases lying between them. The germline V gene encodes CDR1 MNHEY and CDR2 SMNVEV (reference sequence). CDR3 coding DNA: TGTGCCAGCAGTTATGGCCCGGGGGCGGAAGCTTTCTTT. Translated, it gives CASSYGPGAEAFF.

The chain is built from TRBV5-5 and TRBJ2-2; TRBD1 aligns across 8 bases. J was trimmed by 7 bases and V by 6 bases; bases with no gene match: 17. CDR3 length: 17 amino acids. Looked up from germline, CDR1 is SGHKS and CDR2 is YYEKEE (reference sequence). CDR3 DNA sequence: TGTGCCAGCACCCCTACAGGGGGACCCTTTTCCGGCGGGGAGCTGTTTTTT. It is translated as CASTPTGGPFSGGELFF. The full variable domain, with the rest looked up from reference TRBV5-5 and TRBJ2-2, is DAGVTQSPTHLIKTRGQQVTLRCSPISGHKSVSWYQQVLGQGPQFIFQYYEKEERGRGNFPDRFSARQFPNYSSELNVNALLLGDSALYLCASTPTGGPFSGGELFFGEGSRLTVL.

V usage is TRBV6-5 and J usage is TRBJ2-2, with D possibly being TRBD2 (5 bases). CDR1 and CDR2 from the germline V gene are MNHEY and SVGAGI. Trimming took 1 base from V and 0 from J, leaving 15 bases between them. The CDR3 has 18 residues. CDR3 amino acids: CASSYYGYGLSNTGELFF. CDR3 nucleotide sequence: TGTGCCAGCAGTTACTACGGCTACGGACTCTCGAACACCGGGGAGCTGTTTTTT.

The rearrangement uses TRBV5-1 and TRBJ2-1; no clear D gene. CDR1 is SGHRS and CDR2 is YFSETQ in the germline V gene. The V end lost 4 bases, the J end lost 4 bases, and 9 bases lay between the germline ends. This CDR3 spans 13 amino acids. CDR3 coding DNA: TGCGCCAGCAGCAACAAAGAATACAATGAGCAGTTCTTC. Translated, it gives CASSNKEYNEQFF.

This clonotype came up once. Its ends do not fully match the called genes, so a read error is possible. This chain joins TRBV7-7 and TRBJ2-5, with D perhaps given as TRBD1 or TRBD2 (5 bases each). This CDR3 spans 15 amino acids. The V gene's germline CDR1 is SSHAT and CDR2 FNYEAQ (reference sequence). In DNA, the CDR3 is TGTGCTAGCAGCCTTTACCGGGCCCGGGACCGGACCCAGTACTTC. The encoded protein is CASSLYRARDRTQYF.

About this clonotype itself: One junction end disagrees with the germline gene, perhaps due to a read error. The V gene is TRBV6-6, the J gene TRBJ1-1, with D maybe TRBD1 (5 bases). The germline V gene has CDR1 MNHNY and CDR2 SVGAGI (reference sequence). The CDR3 loop spans 15 amino acids. The CDR3 here is CANSYPAGIDLGAFF. In nucleotides, the CDR3 is TGTGCCAACAGTTACCCGGCAGGGATCGACCTCGGAGCTTTCTTT.

V and J are TRBV3-1 and TRBJ2-1, with 7 bases lining up with TRBD2. The CDR3 covers 16 residues. Germline loops: CDR1 LGHDT, CDR2 YNNKEL (reference sequence). With V trimmed by 4 bases and J by 6 bases, 12 bases remained unmatched. The CDR3 coding sequence is TGTGCCAGCAGCCGGTTGCGGGGGTGCGAAGGCAATGAGCAGTTCTTC. Translation: CASSRLRGCEGNEQFF.

In its sample, this clonotype was seen once. This chain uses TRBV7-9 with TRBJ2-3, with a weak D call TRBD1 (6 bases). The CDR3 totals 16 residues. CDR1 SEHNR and CDR2 FQNEAQ come from the germline V gene (reference sequence). Trimming removed 5 bases from V and 5 bases from J, with 20 bases in between. The CDR3 loop is CASSQPRGRGEDTQYF. In nucleotides, the CDR3 is TGTGCCAGCAGCCAGCCCAGGGGCAGGGGTGAAGATACGCAGTATTTT. Looking up the rest from reference TRBV7-9 and TRBJ2-3 gives the full variable domain: DTGVSQNPRHKITKRGQNVTFRCDPISEHNRLYWYRQTLGQGPEFLTYFQNEAQLEKSRLLSDRFSAERPKGSFSTLEIQRTEQGDSAMYLCASSQPRGRGEDTQYFGPGTRLTVL.

This clonotype was counted a few times. This chain joins TRBV28 and TRBJ2-1; 7 bases align to TRBD2. Germline V gives CDR1 MDHEN, CDR2 SYDVKM. CDR3 size: 15 residues. V was clipped by 5 bases and J by 4 bases; unmatched bases: 8. This CDR3 is CASSEPAGDYNEQFF. DNA for the CDR3: TGTGCCAGCAGTGAACCCGCGGGGGATTACAATGAGCAGTTCTTC. Combining the CDR3 with reference TRBV28 and TRBJ2-1 gives the whole variable domain DVKVTQSSRYLVKRTGEKVFLECVQDMDHENMFWYRQDPGLGLRLIYFSYDVKMKEKGDIPEGYSVSREKKERFSLILESASTNQTSMYLCASSEPAGDYNEQFFGPGTRLTVL.

This clonotype was seen more than once but under ten times. The chain carries TRBV28 and TRBJ2-1; D unresolved. V lost 4 bases, J lost 1 base, and 17 bases lay in between. CDR3 length equals 17 residues. In germline, CDR1 is MDHEN, CDR2 SYDVKM. The CDR3 here is CASSYGRPPESYNEQFF. The CDR3 DNA follows: TGTGCCAGCAGTTACGGCAGGCCGCCAGAATCCTACAATGAGCAGTTCTTC.